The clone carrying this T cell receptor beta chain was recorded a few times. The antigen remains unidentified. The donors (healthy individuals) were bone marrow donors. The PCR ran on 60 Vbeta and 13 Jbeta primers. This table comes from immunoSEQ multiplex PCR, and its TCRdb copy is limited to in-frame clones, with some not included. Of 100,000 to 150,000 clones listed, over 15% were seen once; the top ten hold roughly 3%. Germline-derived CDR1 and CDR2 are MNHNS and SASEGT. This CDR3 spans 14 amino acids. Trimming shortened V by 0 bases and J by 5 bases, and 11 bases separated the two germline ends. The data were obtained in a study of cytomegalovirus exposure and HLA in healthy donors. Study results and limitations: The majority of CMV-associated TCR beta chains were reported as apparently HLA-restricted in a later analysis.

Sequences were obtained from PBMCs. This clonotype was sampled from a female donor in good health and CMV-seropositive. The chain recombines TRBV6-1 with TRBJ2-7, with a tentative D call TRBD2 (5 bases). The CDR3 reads CASSEAGVLHEQYF. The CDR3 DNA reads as TGTGCCAGCAGTGAAGCGGGAGTCCTCCACGAGCAGTACTTC.